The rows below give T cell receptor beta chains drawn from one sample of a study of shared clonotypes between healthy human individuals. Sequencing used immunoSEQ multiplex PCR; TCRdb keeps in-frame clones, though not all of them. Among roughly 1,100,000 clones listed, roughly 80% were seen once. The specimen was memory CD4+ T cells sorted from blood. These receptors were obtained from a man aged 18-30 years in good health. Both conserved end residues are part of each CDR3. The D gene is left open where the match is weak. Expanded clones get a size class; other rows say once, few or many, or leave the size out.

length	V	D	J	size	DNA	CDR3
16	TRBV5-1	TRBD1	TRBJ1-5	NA	TGCGCCAGCAGCTTGGGGGACAGCGGGGTCAATCAGCCCCAGCATTTT	CASSLGDSGVNQPQHF
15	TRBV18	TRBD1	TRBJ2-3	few	TGTGCCAGCTCACCACCGGGACAGGGGGCGTATACGCAGTATTTT	CASSPPGQGAYTQYF
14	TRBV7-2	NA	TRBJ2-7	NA	TGTGCCAGCAGCTTTGCCAGGGGTAGCCACGAGCAGTACTTC	CASSFARGSHEQYF
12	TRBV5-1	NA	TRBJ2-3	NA	TGCGCCAGCACATTTGGGGGAGATACGCAGTATTTT	CASTFGGDTQYF
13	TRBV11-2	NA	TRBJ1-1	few	TGTGCCAGCGTTGCGAGGGGGAACACTGAAGCTTTCTTT	CASVARGNTEAFF
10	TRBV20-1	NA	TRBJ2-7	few	TGCAGTGCCCCAGCCTACGAGCAGTACTTC	CSAPAYEQYF
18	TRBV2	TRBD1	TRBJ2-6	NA	TGTGCCAGCAGTGGTGACAGGGGTTTGTACTCTGGGGCCAACGTCCTGACTTTC	CASSGDRGLYSGANVLTF
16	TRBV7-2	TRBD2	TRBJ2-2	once	TGTGCCAGCAGACTGGGACTAGCGGGAGCAGACGGGGAGCTGTTTTTT	CASRLGLAGADGELFF
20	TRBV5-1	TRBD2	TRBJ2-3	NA	TGCGCCAGCAGCTTGGAAGTGTCGGCTAGCGGGAGGAGGAGTACAGATACGCAGTATTTT	CASSLEVSASGRRSTDTQYF
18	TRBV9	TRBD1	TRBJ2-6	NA	TGTGCCAGCAGCGGGCTTCCCGGGACAGGGTCTGGGGCCAACGTCCTGACTTTC	CASSGLPGTGSGANVLTF
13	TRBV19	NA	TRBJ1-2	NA	TGTGCCAGTAGTATGGGGGGTAACTATGGCTACACCTTC	CASSMGGNYGYTF
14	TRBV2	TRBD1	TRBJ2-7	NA	TGTGCCAGCAGTGATAGACAGGGGGCCTACGAGCAGTACTTC	CASSDRQGAYEQYF
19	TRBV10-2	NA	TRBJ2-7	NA	TGCGCCAGCAGTGAGTCGAGACCTAAGGCGGGGACCTCTCCCTACGAGCAGTACTTC	CASSESRPKAGTSPYEQYF
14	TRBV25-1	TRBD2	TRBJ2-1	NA	TGTGCCAGCAGCCGGGGGGGAGCCTACAATGAGCAGTTCTTC	CASSRGGAYNEQFF
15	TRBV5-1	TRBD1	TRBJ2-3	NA	TGCGCCAGCAGGGATGGACAGGGGAGCACAGATACGCAGTATTTT	CASRDGQGSTDTQYF
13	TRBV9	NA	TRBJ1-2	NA	TGTGCCAGCAGCGTAGACAGCTACTATGGCTACACCTTC	CASSVDSYYGYTF
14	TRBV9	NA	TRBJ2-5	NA	TGTGCCAGCAGCGTCTACGGCAATAAAGAGACCCAGTACTTC	CASSVYGNKETQYF
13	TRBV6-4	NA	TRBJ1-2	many	TGTGCCAGCAGCGCTACAGGTAACTATGGCTACACCTTC	CASSATGNYGYTF